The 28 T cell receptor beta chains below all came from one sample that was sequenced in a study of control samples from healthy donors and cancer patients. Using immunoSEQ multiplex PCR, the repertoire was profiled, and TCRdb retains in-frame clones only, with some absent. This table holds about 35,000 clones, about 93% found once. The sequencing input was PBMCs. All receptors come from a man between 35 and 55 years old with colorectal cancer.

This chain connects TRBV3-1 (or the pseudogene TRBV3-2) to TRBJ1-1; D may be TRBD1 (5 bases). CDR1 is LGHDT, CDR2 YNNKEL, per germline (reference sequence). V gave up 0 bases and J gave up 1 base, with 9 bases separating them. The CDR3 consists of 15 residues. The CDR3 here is CASSQDNRPNTEAFF. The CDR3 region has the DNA TGTGCCAGCAGCCAAGACAACAGGCCGAACACTGAAGCTTTCTTT.

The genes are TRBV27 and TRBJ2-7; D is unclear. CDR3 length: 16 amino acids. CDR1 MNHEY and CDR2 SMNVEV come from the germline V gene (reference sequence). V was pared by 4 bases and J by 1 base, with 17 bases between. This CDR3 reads CASSSSLHSVSYEQYF. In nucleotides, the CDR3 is TGTGCCAGCAGTTCCTCCCTCCACTCTGTATCCTACGAGCAGTACTTC.

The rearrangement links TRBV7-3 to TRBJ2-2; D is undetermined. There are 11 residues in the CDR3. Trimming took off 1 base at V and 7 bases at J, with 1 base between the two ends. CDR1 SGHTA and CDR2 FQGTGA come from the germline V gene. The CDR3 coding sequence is TGTGCCAGCAGCTTAAGCGGGGAGCTGTTTTTT. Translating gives CASSLSGELFF.

The CDR3 loop reads CASSLVLAGTSTDTQYF. Here the CDR3 DNA reads TGTGCCAGCAGCTTGGTGCTAGCGGGTACTAGCACAGATACGCAGTATTTT. V gene TRBV5-6 combines with J gene TRBJ2-3; 8 bases are shared with TRBD2. J lost 0 bases, V lost 0 bases, and 6 bases had no gene match. This CDR3 region has 17 residues. Germline loops: CDR1 SGHDT, CDR2 YYEEEE.

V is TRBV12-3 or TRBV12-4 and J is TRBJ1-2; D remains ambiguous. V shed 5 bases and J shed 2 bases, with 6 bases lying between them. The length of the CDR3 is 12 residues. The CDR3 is CASSPENYGYTF. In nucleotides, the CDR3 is TGTGCCAGCAGTCCCGAAAACTATGGCTACACCTTC.

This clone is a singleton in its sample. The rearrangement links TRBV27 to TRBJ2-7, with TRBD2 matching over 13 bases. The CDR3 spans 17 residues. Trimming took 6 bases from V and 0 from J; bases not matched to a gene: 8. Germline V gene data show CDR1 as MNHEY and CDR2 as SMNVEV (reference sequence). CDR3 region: CASRPGLAGSRSYEQYF. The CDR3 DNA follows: TGTGCCAGCAGGCCGGGACTAGCGGGGAGCCGCTCCTACGAGCAGTACTTC.

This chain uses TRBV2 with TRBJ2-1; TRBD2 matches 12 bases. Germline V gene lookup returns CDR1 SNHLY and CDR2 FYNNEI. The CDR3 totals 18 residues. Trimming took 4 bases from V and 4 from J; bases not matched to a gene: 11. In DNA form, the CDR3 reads TGTGCCAGCAGTGTTGTACTAGCGGGGGGCGCCGCATACAATGAGCAGTTCTTC. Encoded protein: CASSVVLAGGAAYNEQFF. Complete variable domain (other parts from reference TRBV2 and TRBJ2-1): EPEVTQTPSHQVTQMGQEVILRCVPISNHLYFYWYRQILGQKVEFLVSFYNNEISEKSEIFDDQFSVERPDGSNFTLKIRSTKLEDSAMYFCASSVVLAGGAAYNEQFFGPGTRLTVL.

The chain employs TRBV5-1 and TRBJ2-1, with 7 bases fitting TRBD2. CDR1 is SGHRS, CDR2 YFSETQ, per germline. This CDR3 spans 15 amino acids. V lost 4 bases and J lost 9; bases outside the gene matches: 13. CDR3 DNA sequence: TGCGCCAGCAGCGCGATAGCGGGCGGTTGGGCTGAGCAGTTCTTC. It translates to CASSAIAGGWAEQFF.

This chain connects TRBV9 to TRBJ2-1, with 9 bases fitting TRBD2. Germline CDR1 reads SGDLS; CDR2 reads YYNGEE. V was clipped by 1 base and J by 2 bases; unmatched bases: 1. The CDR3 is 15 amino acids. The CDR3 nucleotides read TGTGCCAGCAGCGTAAGCGGGGGGCCCTACAATGAGCAGTTCTTC. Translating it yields CASSVSGGPYNEQFF. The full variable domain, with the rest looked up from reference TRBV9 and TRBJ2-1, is DSGVTQTPKHLITATGQRVTLRCSPRSGDLSVYWYQQSLDQGLQFLIQYYNGEERAKGNILERFSAQQFPDLHSELNLSSLELGDSALYFCASSVSGGPYNEQFFGPGTRLTVL.

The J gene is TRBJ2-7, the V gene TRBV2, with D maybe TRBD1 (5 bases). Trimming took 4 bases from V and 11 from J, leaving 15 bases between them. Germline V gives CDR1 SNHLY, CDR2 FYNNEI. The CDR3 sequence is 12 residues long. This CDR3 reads CASSVTGPTEYF. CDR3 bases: TGTGCCAGCAGTGTTACAGGCCCCACGGAGTACTTC.

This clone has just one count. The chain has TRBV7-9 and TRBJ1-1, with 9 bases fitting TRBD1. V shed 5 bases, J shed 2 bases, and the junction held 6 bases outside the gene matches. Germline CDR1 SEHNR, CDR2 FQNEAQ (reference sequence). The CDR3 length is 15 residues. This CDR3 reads CASSIRTGANTEAFF. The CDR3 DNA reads TGTGCCAGCAGCATCAGGACAGGGGCAAACACTGAAGCTTTCTTT.

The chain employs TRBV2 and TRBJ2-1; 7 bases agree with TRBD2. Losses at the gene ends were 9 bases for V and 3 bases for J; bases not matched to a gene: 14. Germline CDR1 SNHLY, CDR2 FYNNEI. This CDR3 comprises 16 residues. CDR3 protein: CASHPGGLSDYNEQFF. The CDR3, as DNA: TGTGCCAGTCACCCGGGGGGACTAAGTGACTACAATGAGCAGTTCTTC.

The CDR3 DNA follows: TGTGCCAGCAGAGCAGGGGTAATGAACACTGAAGCTTTCTTT. Translating gives CASRAGVMNTEAFF. The gene calls are TRBV6-5 and TRBJ1-1, with a tentative D call TRBD1 (6 bases). CDR3 length: 14 residues. Germline V gene lookup returns CDR1 MNHEY and CDR2 SVGAGI. The germline V and J ends were trimmed by 6 bases and 0 bases, with 11 bases remaining between them.

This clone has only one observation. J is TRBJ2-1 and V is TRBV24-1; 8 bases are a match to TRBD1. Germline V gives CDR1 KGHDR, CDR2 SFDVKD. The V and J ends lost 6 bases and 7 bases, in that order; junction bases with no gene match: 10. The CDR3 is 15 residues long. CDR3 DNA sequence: TGTGCCACCAGTCCGCCGGGACAGGCCGGAAATGAGCAGTTCTTC. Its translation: CATSPPGQAGNEQFF.

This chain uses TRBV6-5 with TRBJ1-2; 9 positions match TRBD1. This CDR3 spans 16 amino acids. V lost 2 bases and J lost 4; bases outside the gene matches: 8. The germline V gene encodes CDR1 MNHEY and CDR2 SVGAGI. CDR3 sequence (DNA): TGTGCCAGCAGTTACGACTTACAGGGGGCCGTCTATGGCTACACCTTC. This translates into CASSYDLQGAVYGYTF.

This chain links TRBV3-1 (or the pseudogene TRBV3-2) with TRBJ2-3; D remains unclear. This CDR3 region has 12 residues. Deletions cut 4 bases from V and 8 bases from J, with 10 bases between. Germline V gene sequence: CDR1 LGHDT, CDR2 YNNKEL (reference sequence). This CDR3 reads CASSLRSVTQYF. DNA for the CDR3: TGTGCCAGCAGCCTCAGGTCGGTTACGCAGTATTTT.

Written as DNA, the CDR3 is TGTGCCAGCAGTCTATGGGACGGGTATTCCTACAATGAGCAGTTCTTC. This gives the protein CASSLWDGYSYNEQFF. The chain employs TRBV7-2 and TRBJ2-1; D possibly uses TRBD1 or TRBD2 (5 bases each). V dropped 6 bases and J dropped 1 base, with 16 bases sitting between them. The CDR3 has 16 amino acids. The germline CDR1 and CDR2 sequences are SGHTA and FQGNSA. The variable domain in full, with the rest retrieved from reference TRBV7-2 and TRBJ2-1, is GAGVSQSPSNKVTEKGKDVELRCDPISGHTALYWYRQSLGQGLEFLIYFQGNSAPDKSGLPSDRFSAERTGGSVSTLTIQRTQQEDSAVYLCASSLWDGYSYNEQFFGPGTRLTVL.

The CDR3 loop is CASSQTSGGSGRGELFF. DNA for the CDR3: TGTGCCAGCAGCCAAACAAGCGGGGGGTCCGGACGAGGGGAGCTGTTTTTT. This chain links TRBV3-1 (or the pseudogene TRBV3-2) with TRBJ2-2; 9 bases align to TRBD2. The CDR3 consists of 17 residues. Germline V gives CDR1 LGHDT, CDR2 YNNKEL (reference sequence). The J segment lost 8 bases and the V segment lost 2 bases, leaving 12 bases of the junction unmatched.

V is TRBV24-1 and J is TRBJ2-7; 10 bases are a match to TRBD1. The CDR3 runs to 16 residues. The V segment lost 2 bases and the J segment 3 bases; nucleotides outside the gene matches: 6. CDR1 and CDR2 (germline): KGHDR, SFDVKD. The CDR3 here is CATSDCPGQGLYEQYF. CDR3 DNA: TGTGCCACCAGTGATTGCCCGGGACAGGGGCTCTACGAGCAGTACTTC.

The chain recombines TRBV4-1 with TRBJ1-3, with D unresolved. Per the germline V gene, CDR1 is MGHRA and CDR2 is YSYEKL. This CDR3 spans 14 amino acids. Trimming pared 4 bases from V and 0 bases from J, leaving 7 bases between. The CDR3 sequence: CASSRKDSGNTIYF. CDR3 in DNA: TGCGCCAGCAGCCGCAAGGACTCTGGAAACACCATATATTTT.

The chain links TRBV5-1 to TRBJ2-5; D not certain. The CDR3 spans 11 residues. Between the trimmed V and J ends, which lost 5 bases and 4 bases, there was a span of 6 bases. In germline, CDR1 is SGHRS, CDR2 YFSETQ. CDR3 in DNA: TGCGCCAGCAGATCTGGAGAGACCCAGTACTTC. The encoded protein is CASRSGETQYF.

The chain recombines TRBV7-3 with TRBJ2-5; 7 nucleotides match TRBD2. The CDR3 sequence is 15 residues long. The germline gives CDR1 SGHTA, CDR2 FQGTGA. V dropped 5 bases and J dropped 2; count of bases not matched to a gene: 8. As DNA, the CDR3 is TGTGCCAGCAGCCTTTTATGGGGGGGGCAAGAGACCCAGTACTTC. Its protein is CASSLLWGGQETQYF.

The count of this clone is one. CDR3 sequence: CASSPSGTLPKLAEAFF. In DNA form, the CDR3 reads TGTGCCAGTAGTCCCTCCGGGACACTCCCTAAATTGGCTGAAGCTTTCTTT. This chain links TRBV19 with TRBJ1-1, with D possibly matching TRBD1 (6 bases). The CDR3 consists of 17 residues. Germline loops: CDR1 LNHDA, CDR2 SQIVND (reference sequence). The germline V and J ends were trimmed by 5 bases and 6 bases, with 25 bases remaining between them.

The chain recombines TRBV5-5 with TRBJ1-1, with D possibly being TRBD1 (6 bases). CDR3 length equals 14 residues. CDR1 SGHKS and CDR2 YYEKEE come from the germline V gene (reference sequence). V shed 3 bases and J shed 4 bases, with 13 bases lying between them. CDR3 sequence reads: CASSYREWSTEAFF. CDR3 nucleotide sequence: TGTGCCAGCAGCTACAGGGAGTGGAGCACTGAAGCTTTCTTT. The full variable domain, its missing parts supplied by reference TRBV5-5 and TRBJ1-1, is DAGVTQSPTHLIKTRGQQVTLRCSPISGHKSVSWYQQVLGQGPQFIFQYYEKEERGRGNFPDRFSARQFPNYSSELNVNALLLGDSALYLCASSYREWSTEAFFGQGTRLTVV.

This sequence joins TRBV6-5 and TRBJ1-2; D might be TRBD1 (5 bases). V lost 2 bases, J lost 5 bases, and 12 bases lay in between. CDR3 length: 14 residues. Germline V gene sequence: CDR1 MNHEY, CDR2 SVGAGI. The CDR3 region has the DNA TGTGCCAGCAGTTACAAGGGCAGGGAGTATGGCTACACCTTC. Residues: CASSYKGREYGYTF.

This CDR3 is CASGKRGNTEAFF. The CDR3 bases are TGTGCCAGCGGGAAGAGGGGAAACACTGAAGCTTTCTTT. The rearrangement links TRBV5-6 to TRBJ1-1, with a tentative D call TRBD1 (5 bases). This CDR3 has 13 residues. Trimming removed 7 bases at V and 2 bases at J, with 12 bases between. Germline V gives CDR1 SGHDT, CDR2 YYEEEE.

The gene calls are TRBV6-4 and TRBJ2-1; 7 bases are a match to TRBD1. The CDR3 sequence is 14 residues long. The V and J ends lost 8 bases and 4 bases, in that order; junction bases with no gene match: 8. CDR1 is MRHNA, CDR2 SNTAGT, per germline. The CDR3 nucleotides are TGTGCCAGCCTCCCGGGACAGATTTACAATGAGCAGTTCTTC. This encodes CASLPGQIYNEQFF.

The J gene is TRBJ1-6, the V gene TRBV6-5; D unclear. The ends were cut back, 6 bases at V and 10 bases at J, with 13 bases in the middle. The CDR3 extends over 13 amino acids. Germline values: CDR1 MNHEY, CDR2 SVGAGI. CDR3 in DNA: TGTGCCAGCAGACAATATGGAACCTCACCCCTCCACTTT. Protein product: CASRQYGTSPLHF.